Shown below are 17 T cell receptor beta chains from a single sample sequenced in a study of T cells in Graves' hyperthyroidism and ophthalmopathy. RNA transcripts served as the template for amplifying TCR beta CDR3 regions. The study used the HTBI primer set for a first-round RT-PCR of the TCR CDR3. TCRdb re-called the multiplex PCR reads through MiXCR, storing one row per CDR3 protein. The sample consists of roughly 510,000 distinct CDR3 sequences, about 20% of them appearing once. The sequencing input was blood. Receptor source: a man aged 18 to 30 with Graves' hyperthyroidism.

This chain joins TRBV11-1 and TRBJ2-7, with 8 nucleotides matching TRBD1. V trimming: 2 bases; J trimming: 9 bases; junction bases outside the gene matches: 15. The germline V gene has CDR1 SGHAT and CDR2 FQDESV (reference sequence). CDR3 size: 16 residues. CDR3 protein: CASSLRDRGLEAWQYF. CDR3 nucleotides: TGTGCCAGCAGCTTAAGAGACAGGGGCCTCGAGGCGTGGCAGTACTTC. The whole variable domain, filled in from reference TRBV11-1 and TRBJ2-7, reads EAEVAQSPRYKITEKSQAVAFWCDPISGHATLYWYRQILGQGPELLVQFQDESVVDDSQLPKDRFSAERLKGVDSTLKIQPAELGDSAMYLCASSLRDRGLEAWQYFGPGTRLTVT.

This clonotype was picked up many times. The J gene is TRBJ2-7, the V gene TRBV7-9, with D hard to call. The CDR3 extends over 12 amino acids. Germline-derived CDR1 and CDR2 are SEHNR and FQNEAQ (reference sequence). The germline V and J ends were trimmed by 5 bases and 3 bases, with 8 bases remaining between them. The CDR3 bases are TGTGCCAGCAGCCTACAGAGCTACGAGCAGTACTTC. Protein product: CASSLQSYEQYF.

This clonotype was seen ten or more times. The chain carries TRBV27 and TRBJ2-4, with D possibly TRBD2 on 5 matching bases. This CDR3 is built from 13 residues. V gave up 6 bases and J gave up 7 bases, with 13 bases separating them. Germline assignment: CDR1 MNHEY and CDR2 SMNVEV (reference sequence). Written as DNA, the CDR3 is TGTGCCAGCAGCCCGGAGGACGGGAACATTCAGTACTTC. Amino acids: CASSPEDGNIQYF.

For this clonotype: A clone one base away is much larger, so this may be a read error. The rearrangement uses TRBV12-3 or TRBV12-4 and TRBJ2-7, with D unclear. V was pared by 2 bases and J by 0 bases, with 11 bases between. The CDR3 spans 15 residues. The CDR3: CASSLLGRSSYEQYF. Written as DNA, the CDR3 is TGTGCCAGCAGTTTACTGGGCAGGAGCTCCTACGAGCAGTACTTC.

This clonotype appeared many times. This chain uses TRBV20-1 with TRBJ1-1; D possibly corresponds to TRBD1 (6 bases). V was pared by 6 bases and J by 5 bases, with 13 bases between. This CDR3 has 12 amino acids. The germline CDR1 and CDR2 sequences are DFQATT and SNEGSKA (reference sequence). Here the CDR3 DNA reads TGCAGTGCACCCGGACAGTGGACTGAAGCTTTCTTT. Translating gives CSAPGQWTEAFF.

This chain joins TRBV12-3 or TRBV12-4 and TRBJ2-5, with 7 bases fitting TRBD1. V lost 6 bases and J lost 1; bases outside the gene matches: 2. This CDR3 has 13 amino acids. The CDR3 bases are TGTGCCAGCAGGACAGGGTTCCAAGAGACCCAGTACTTC. It encodes CASRTGFQETQYF.

Note on this clonotype: One end of the junction is discordant with germline, which a read error may explain. The J gene is TRBJ1-5, the V gene TRBV20-1; D may be TRBD1 (5 bases). The CDR3 totals 15 residues. CDR1 is DFQATT, CDR2 SNEGSKA, per germline (reference sequence). Here the CDR3 reads CSAGDRGAGKQPQHF. The CDR3 nucleotides are TGCAGTGCTGGAGATAGGGGCGCAGGGAAGCAGCCCCAGCATTTT.

At least ten counts were recorded for this clonotype. The rearrangement joins TRBV10-2 to TRBJ2-7; 11 nucleotides align to TRBD1. The germline gives CDR1 WSHSY, CDR2 SAAADI. V dropped 2 bases and J dropped 5; count of bases not matched to a gene: 5. This CDR3 is 15 amino acids long. The CDR3 sequence: CASSERDRGFHEQYF. CDR3 sequence (DNA): TGCGCCAGCAGTGAGAGGGACAGGGGGTTCCACGAGCAGTACTTC.

The sample holds many counts of this clonotype. The chain couples TRBV2 to TRBJ1-2; D might be TRBD1 (5 bases). This CDR3 has 16 residues. V was pared by 8 bases and J by 2 bases, with 21 bases between. Per germline, CDR1 SNHLY and CDR2 FYNNEI. CDR3 in DNA: TGTGCCAGCTCCCTCGAGGGGAACGGACTGAACTATGGCTACACCTTC. It specifies CASSLEGNGLNYGYTF.

This clonotype appeared a few times. The chain joins TRBV7-3 to TRBJ2-7, with D perhaps being TRBD1 or TRBD2 (6 bases each). Trimming removed 2 bases from V and 0 bases from J, with 23 bases in between. CDR3 length: 19 amino acids. Per the germline V gene, CDR1 is SGHTA and CDR2 is FQGTGA. CDR3 protein: CASSLLNSGARGLSYEQYF. In DNA form, the CDR3 reads TGTGCCAGCAGCTTACTTAACTCAGGGGCGCGGGGCCTCTCCTACGAGCAGTACTTC.

Many counts were recorded for this clonotype. This clone may be a read error of a much larger clone one base away. The chain recombines TRBV6-1 with TRBJ1-1, with D possibly being TRBD1 (5 bases). Germline-derived CDR1 and CDR2 are MNHNS and SASEGT. The CDR3 sequence is 16 residues long. The V and J ends lost 6 bases and 6 bases respectively, with 23 bases between them. The CDR3 DNA sequence: TGTGCCAGCAGCGTAACCCCGGGACCGGCTAACGCTGAAGCTTTCTTT. It is translated as CASSVTPGPANAEAFF.

Remarks on this clonotype: One end of the junction does not line up with germline, which may come from a read error. This chain uses TRBV27 with TRBJ1-5; 7 nucleotides match TRBD1. Per germline, CDR1 MNHEY and CDR2 SMNVEV (reference sequence). The CDR3 runs 16 residues. In DNA form, the CDR3 reads TGTGCCAGCAGTCCAATAACAGGGGTGAGCAGTCAGCCCCAGCATTTT. It codes for CASSPITGVSSQPQHF.

V gene TRBV20-1 combines with J gene TRBJ1-1; no definite D call. Germline values: CDR1 DFQATT, CDR2 SNEGSKA (reference sequence). This CDR3 is 12 amino acids long. The V gene lost 5 bases and the J gene lost 0 bases, with 7 bases spanning the gap. The CDR3 DNA reads as TGCAGTGCTGACCGCATGAACACTGAAGCTTTCTTT. Residues: CSADRMNTEAFF.

This clonotype has ten or more counts. The V and J genes are TRBV6-1 and TRBJ1-1; 8 bases agree with TRBD1. CDR1 and CDR2 from the germline V gene are MNHNS and SASEGT. This CDR3 region has 12 residues. The trim removed 4 bases at V and 12 bases at J, leaving 7 bases unmatched. The chain's CDR3 is CASSADRGKSFF. The CDR3, as DNA: TGTGCCAGCAGTGCTGACAGGGGAAAGTCTTTCTTT.

This clonotype was detected many times. The chain links TRBV9 to TRBJ1-1; no definite D call. From germline, CDR1 is SGDLS and CDR2 YYNGEE. V lost 1 base and J lost 5, with 6 bases in between. The CDR3 extends over 12 amino acids. The CDR3 coding sequence is TGTGCCAGCAGCGTAAAAGGGACTGAAGCTTTCTTT. This translates into CASSVKGTEAFF.

This chain connects TRBV7-9 to TRBJ1-4; no firm D call. This CDR3 comprises 14 residues. V lost 4 bases and J 3 bases, leaving 9 bases between the germline ends. The V gene's germline CDR1 is SEHNR and CDR2 FQNEAQ (reference sequence). The CDR3 region is CASSSTVANEKLFF. CDR3 DNA sequence: TGTGCCAGCAGCTCGACGGTCGCTAATGAAAAACTGTTTTTT.

The genes are TRBV6-2 or TRBV6-3 and TRBJ1-1; D is uncertain. Germline V gives CDR1 MNHEY, CDR2 SVGEGT. V lost 3 bases and J lost 3, with 11 bases in between. The CDR3 is 14 amino acids. This CDR3 reads CASSYMGWDTEAFF. The DNA for the CDR3 is TGTGCCAGCAGTTATATGGGATGGGACACTGAAGCTTTCTTT.